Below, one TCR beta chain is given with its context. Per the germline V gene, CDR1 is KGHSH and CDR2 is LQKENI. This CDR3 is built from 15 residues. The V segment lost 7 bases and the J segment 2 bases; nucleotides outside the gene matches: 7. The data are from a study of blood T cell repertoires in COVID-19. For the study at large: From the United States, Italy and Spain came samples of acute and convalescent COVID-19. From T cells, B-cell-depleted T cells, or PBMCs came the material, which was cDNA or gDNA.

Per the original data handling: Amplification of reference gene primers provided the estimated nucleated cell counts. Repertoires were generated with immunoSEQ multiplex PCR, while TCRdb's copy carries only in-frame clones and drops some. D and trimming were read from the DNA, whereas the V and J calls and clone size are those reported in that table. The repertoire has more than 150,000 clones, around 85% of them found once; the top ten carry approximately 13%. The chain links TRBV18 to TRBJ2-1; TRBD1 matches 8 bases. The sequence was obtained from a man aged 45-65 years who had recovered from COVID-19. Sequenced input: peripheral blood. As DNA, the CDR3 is TGTGCCAGCTTTTCGGACAGGGAGACCTACAATGAGCAGTTCTTC. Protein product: CASFSDRETYNEQFF.